Shown below are 8 T cell receptor beta chains from a single sample sequenced in a study of blood T cell repertoires in COVID-19 (dated by TCRdb to 2020 to 2021). The library relied on the immunoSEQ multiplex PCR assay. TCRdb stores this immuneACCESS table with in-frame sequences only. Part of the clones is absent; in the studies checked, under half of the shortfall reflects unresolved V genes, and no reason is known for the rest. This sample lists approximately 470,000 clones; approximately 86% were detected once. The ten largest make up approximately 0.7% of the sample. The sequenced sample was PBMCs or T cells enriched from blood (not recorded which). The receptors shown here come from a woman aged 18-35 years who had recovered from COVID-19.

The V call is TRBV6-5, the J call TRBJ2-7, with 7 bases identical to TRBD1. The germline gives CDR1 MNHEY, CDR2 SVGAGI. Trimming removed 9 bases from V and 2 bases from J; junction bases left unmatched: 7. CDR3 length: 13 residues. CDR3 loop: CASPGTATYEQYF. The CDR3 DNA follows: TGTGCCAGTCCCGGGACAGCCACCTACGAGCAGTACTTC.

The J gene is TRBJ2-7, the V gene TRBV2; 10 nucleotides line up with TRBD1. CDR1 is SNHLY and CDR2 is FYNNEI in the germline V gene. J gave up 3 bases and V 6 bases, and 14 bases lay outside the gene matches. The CDR3 spans 17 residues. The DNA of the CDR3 is TGTGCCAGCAGAAGACCCGGGACAGGGGCGAACCTCTACGAGCAGTACTTC. Protein product: CASRRPGTGANLYEQYF.

This clone appeared a single time. The rearrangement uses TRBV14 and TRBJ2-1, with 8 bases aligning to TRBD2. The germline V gene encodes CDR1 SGHDN and CDR2 FVKESK. V lost 6 bases and J lost 8; bases outside the gene matches: 9. CDR3 length equals 14 residues. This CDR3 reads CASSPSGGPDEQFF. CDR3 nucleotides: TGTGCCAGCAGTCCGTCGGGGGGGCCGGATGAGCAGTTCTTC.

This rearrangement joins TRBV4-1 to TRBJ1-5; tentatively, D is TRBD1 (6 bases). The V end was cut by 1 base, the J end by 0 bases, with 22 bases between. There are 20 residues in the CDR3. CDR1 is MGHRA, CDR2 YSYEKL, per germline. CDR3 coding DNA: TGCGCCAGCAGCCAAGGTGCCGATGGGGGGGCGGAAAATAGCAATCAGCCCCAGCATTTT. It translates to CASSQGADGGAENSNQPQHF.

The chain is built from TRBV6-5 and TRBJ2-5; TRBD1 aligns across 8 bases. Per the germline V gene, CDR1 is MNHEY and CDR2 is SVGAGI. The CDR3 runs to 15 residues. J gave up 5 bases and V 8 bases, and 13 bases lay outside the gene matches. The CDR3 loop reads CASGQGIEGFETQYF. CDR3 nucleotide sequence: TGTGCCAGCGGACAGGGAATCGAGGGATTTGAGACCCAGTACTTC.

About this clone itself: Sequence at one end of the junction differs from germline and may be a read error. The rearrangement uses TRBV7-2 and TRBJ2-6, with a weak D call TRBD2 (5 bases). Germline CDR1 SGHTA, CDR2 FQGNSA. The CDR3 is made up of 16 amino acids. The CDR3 sequence: CASRFRGLSGANVLTF. The CDR3 DNA is TGTGCCAGCCGCTTTAGAGGGCTCTCTGGGGCCAACGTCCTGACTTTC.

The V gene is TRBV7-9, the J gene TRBJ2-1; D is undetermined. Deletions cut 1 base from V and 8 bases from J, with 6 bases between. The CDR3 sequence is 12 residues long. Per germline, CDR1 SEHNR and CDR2 FQNEAQ (reference sequence). The DNA for the CDR3 is TGTGCCAGCAGCTTAGGCGGATATGAGCAGTTCTTC. This encodes CASSLGGYEQFF.

CDR3 amino acids: CASSPGSGGAGDTQYF. The CDR3 coding sequence is TGTGCCAGCTCACCAGGAAGCGGGGGGGCAGGCGATACGCAGTATTTT. The V and J genes are TRBV18 and TRBJ2-3; TRBD2 aligns across 10 bases. With V trimmed by 2 bases and J by 6 bases, 8 bases remained unmatched. The CDR3 covers 16 residues. The germline V gene has CDR1 KGHSH and CDR2 LQKENI.